The clone carrying this TCR beta chain was picked up many times. This record comes from a study of T-cell reconstitution after alpha-beta-depleted transplantation in children. Germline-derived CDR1 and CDR2 are SSHAT and FNYEAQ (reference sequence). The CDR3 is made up of 14 amino acids. Trimming shortened V by 2 bases and J by 2 bases, and 9 bases separated the two germline ends. It was with unique molecular identifiers that the TCRbeta library was prepared. MiXCR, run by TCRdb on the PCR reads, gives a single entry per CDR3 protein. The data hold a few hundred thousand distinct CDR3 sequences, with roughly 15% observed a single time.

The TCR originated in a human donor who donated a stem cell graft to a child with Fanconi anemia. The chain is built from TRBV7-7 and TRBJ2-5; no definite D call. The sample was PBMCs, taken from the stem cell graft. CDR3 amino acids: CASSLRPGQETQYF. The CDR3 DNA reads as TGTGCCAGCAGCTTAAGGCCAGGACAAGAGACCCAGTACTTC.